The sequence of this T cell receptor (beta chain) was determined in a study of blood T cell repertoires in COVID-19. Study-wide background: T cells, B-cell-depleted T cells, or PBMCs supplied cDNA or gDNA.

Losses at the gene ends were 2 bases for V and 5 bases for J; bases not matched to a gene: 5. Per germline, CDR1 SGHRS and CDR2 YFSETQ. This CDR3 comprises 15 residues. Sequenced by immunoSEQ multiplex PCR; TCRdb stores in-frame clones only, minus some. Among a few hundred thousand clones, over 75% were seen once, and the ten largest hold roughly 2.3%. The study recruited people aged roughly 18 to 95 years across about 25 US areas. Participant-reported clinical history was the basis for cohort assignment. The rearrangement links TRBV5-1 to TRBJ1-2; 11 bases are shared with TRBD1. The TCR comes from a woman in her late teens or twenties who had recovered from COVID-19. Sequenced sample: PBMCs or T cells enriched from blood (not recorded which). CDR3: CASSLSGTGGYGYTF. In nucleotides, the CDR3 is TGCGCCAGCAGCTTATCTGGGACAGGGGGGTATGGCTACACCTTC.